The entry below describes one TCR beta chain. Looked up from germline, CDR1 is SSHAT and CDR2 is FNYEAQ (reference sequence). The CDR3 runs 13 residues. V lost 5 bases, J lost 7 bases, and 12 bases lay in between. This table comes from immunoSEQ multiplex PCR, and its TCRdb copy is limited to in-frame clones, with some not included. Counted here are around 36,000 clones, more than 80% occurring once; the ten biggest clones make up less than 0.45%. The data derive from a study of T cell changes during pregnancy in multiple sclerosis. The genes are TRBV7-7 and TRBJ2-1, with TRBD2 as a possible D gene (6 bases). The starting material was CD4+ T cells from peripheral blood mononuclear cells, obtained in the third trimester of pregnancy. The receptor's source is a female donor with multiple sclerosis, enrolled in a pregnancy study. CDR3 nucleotides: TGTGCCAGCAGCCCGGGACTCACAAATGAGCAGTTCTTC. It is translated as CASSPGLTNEQFF.